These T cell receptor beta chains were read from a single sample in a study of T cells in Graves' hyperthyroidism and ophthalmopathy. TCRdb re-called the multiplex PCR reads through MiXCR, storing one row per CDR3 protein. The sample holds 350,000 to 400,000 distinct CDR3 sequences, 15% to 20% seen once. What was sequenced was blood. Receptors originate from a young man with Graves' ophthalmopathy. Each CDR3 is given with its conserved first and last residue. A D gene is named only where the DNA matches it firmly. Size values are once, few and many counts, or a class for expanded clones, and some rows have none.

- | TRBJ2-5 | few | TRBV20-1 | TGCAGTGCTAGGGCACCGACAGCTCAAGAGACCCAGTACTTC | CSARAPTAQETQYF
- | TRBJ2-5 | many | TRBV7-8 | TGTGCCAGCAGCTTAGCGGCGGTGTCACCAGAGACCCAGTACTTC | CASSLAAVSPETQYF
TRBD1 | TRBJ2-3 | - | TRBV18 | TGTGCCAGCTCACCACGAACAGGGGGTATGGATACGCAGTATTTT | CASSPRTGGMDTQYF
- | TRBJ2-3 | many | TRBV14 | TGTGCCAGCAGCCAAACCCCTAGACCGCCGCGCCGGGTGGCAGATACGCAGTATTTT | CASSQTPRPPRRVADTQYF
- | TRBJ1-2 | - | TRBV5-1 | TGCGCCAGCAGCTTGGGGGCTCCCGGTGGTGGCTACACCTTC | CASSLGAPGGGYTF
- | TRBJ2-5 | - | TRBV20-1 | TGCAGTGCTAGAGATTTCGGGGGGCCAGGGGAGACCCAGTACTTC | CSARDFGGPGETQYF
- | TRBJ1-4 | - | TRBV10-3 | TGTGCCATCAGTGAAGACAGGAATGAAAAACTGTTTTTT | CAISEDRNEKLFF
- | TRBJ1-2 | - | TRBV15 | TGTGCCACCAGCAGAGTTCCTGGGAACGGTCTTAACTATGGCTACACCTTC | CATSRVPGNGLNYGYTF
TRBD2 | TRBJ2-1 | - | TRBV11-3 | TGTGCCAGCAGCAAGGGACTAGCGGGGGGGGGCTCCTACAATGAGCAGTTCTTC | CASSKGLAGGGSYNEQFF
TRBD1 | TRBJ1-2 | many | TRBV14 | TGTGCCAGCAGCCAAGAGGACAGGGATGGCTATGGCTACACCTTC | CASSQEDRDGYGYTF
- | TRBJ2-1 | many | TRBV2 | TGTGCCAGAAAACTAGACAATGAGCAGTTCTTC | CARKLDNEQFF
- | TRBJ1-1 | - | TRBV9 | TGTGCCAGCTCAGGGGACGGTTACGCTGAAGCTTTCTTT | CASSGDGYAEAFF
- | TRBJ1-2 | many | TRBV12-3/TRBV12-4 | TGTGCCAGCACCGAATCACATAGCTATGGCTACACCTTC | CASTESHSYGYTF
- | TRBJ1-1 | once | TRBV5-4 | TGTGCCAGCAGCCAATTCGATTCTACTGAAGCTTTCTTT | CASSQFDSTEAFF
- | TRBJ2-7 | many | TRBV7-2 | TGTGCCAGCAGCGGGCGGGGACCCTACGAGCAGTACTTC | CASSGRGPYEQYF
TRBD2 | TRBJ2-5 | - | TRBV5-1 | TGCGCCAGCAGGATCGACTTGAATATGGGGGGGGAGACCCAGTACTTC | CASRIDLNMGGETQYF
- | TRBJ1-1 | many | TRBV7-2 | TGTGCCAGCAATGGTAGGACTGAAGCTTTCTTT | CASNGRTEAFF
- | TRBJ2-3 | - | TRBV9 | TGTGTCAGCAGCGTAGAGGACCAGTTTTTTTTGAGCACAGATACGCAGTATTTT | CVSSVEDQFFLSTDTQYF
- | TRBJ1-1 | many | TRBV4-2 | TGTGCCAGCAGCCAAGGCGCGGGAGGGGGGAAGGCTGAAGCTTTCTTT | CASSQGAGGGKAEAFF
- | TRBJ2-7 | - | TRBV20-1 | TGCAGTACCCCCTGGACAGACTACGAGCAGTACTTC | CSTPWTDYEQYF
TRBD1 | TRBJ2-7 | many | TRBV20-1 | TGCAGTGCTAGAGATCTAAGGGGGCAACCCTACGAGCAGTACTTC | CSARDLRGQPYEQYF
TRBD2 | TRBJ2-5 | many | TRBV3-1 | TGTGCCAGCAGCCCGATCCCAGATCAGCGGGAGGAGACCCAGTACTTC | CASSPIPDQREETQYF
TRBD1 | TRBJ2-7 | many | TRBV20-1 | TGCAGTGCTGGACAGGGGGCGATAGCGGACGAGCAGTACTTC | CSAGQGAIADEQYF
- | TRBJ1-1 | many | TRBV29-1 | TGCAGCGTTGTAAGCAGGGAGATTGAAGCTTTCTTT | CSVVSREIEAFF
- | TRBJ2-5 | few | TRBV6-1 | TGTGCCAGCAGTGAAGGAGGGGTCCGGGAGACCCAGTACTTC | CASSEGGVRETQYF
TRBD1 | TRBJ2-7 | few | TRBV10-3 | TGTGCCATCAGTGACCCTGGACAGGTTCCATCCTACGAGCAGTACTTC | CAISDPGQVPSYEQYF
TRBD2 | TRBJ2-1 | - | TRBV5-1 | TGCGCCAGCAGCTTGAACCCCCAGACTAGCGGGGCGCATGAGCAGTTCTTC | CASSLNPQTSGAHEQFF
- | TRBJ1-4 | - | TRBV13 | TGTGCCAGCAGCCCGCGAGGGCCGAATGAAAAACTGTTTTTT | CASSPRGPNEKLFF
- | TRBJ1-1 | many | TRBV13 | TGTGCCAGCAGCGCGAAGGAGGGTTGGTTCACTGAAGCTTTCTTT | CASSAKEGWFTEAFF
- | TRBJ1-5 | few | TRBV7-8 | TGTGCCAGCGGCGCTAGAGGGGGTCTTAATCAGCCCCAGCATTTT | CASGARGGLNQPQHF
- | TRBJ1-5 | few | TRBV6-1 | TGTGCCAGCAGCCTCAGGGAACCAACCCAATATAGCAATCAGCCCCAGCATTTT | CASSLREPTQYSNQPQHF
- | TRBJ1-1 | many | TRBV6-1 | TGTGCCAGCAATATGGGACCCGGAGAGTTGCCTGAAGCTTTCTTT | CASNMGPGELPEAFF
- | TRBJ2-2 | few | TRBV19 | TGTGCCAGTAGTACCAGGACGACCGGGGAGCTGTTTTTT | CASSTRTTGELFF
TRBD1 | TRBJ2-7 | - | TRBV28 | TGTGCCAGCAGTTTTTGGACAGGGTTGGGGCACGAGCAGTACTTC | CASSFWTGLGHEQYF
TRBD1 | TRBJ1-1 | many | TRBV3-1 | TGTGCCAGCAGCGAGACAGGGTTAGACACTGAAGCTTTCTTT | CASSETGLDTEAFF
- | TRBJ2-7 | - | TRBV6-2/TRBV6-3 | TGTGCCAGCAGGGAACCTCGGGGGGCCCTCGGGGAGCAGTACTTC | CASREPRGALGEQYF
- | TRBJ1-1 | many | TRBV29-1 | TGCAGCGCACGCCGACAGGAGGCGGAAGCTTTCTTT | CSARRQEAEAFF
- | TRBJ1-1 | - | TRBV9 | TGTGCCAGCAGCGCCTGGGGGATTGGGACTGAAGCTTTCTTT | CASSAWGIGTEAFF
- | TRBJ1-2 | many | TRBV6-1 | TGTGCCAGCGCTAAAAGGGGGGCTTATGGCTACACCTTC | CASAKRGAYGYTF
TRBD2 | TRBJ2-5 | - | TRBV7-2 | TGTGCCGGAACGAGGAGCGGGGGGGCCCAAGAGACCCAGTACTTC | CAGTRSGGAQETQYF
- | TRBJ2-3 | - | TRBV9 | TGTGCCAGCTCACAAGGGAGACCCACTAGCACAGATACGCAGTATTTT | CASSQGRPTSTDTQYF
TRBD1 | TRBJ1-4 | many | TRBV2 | TGTGCCAGCACCCAGGACAGGGACGAAAAACTGTTTTTT | CASTQDRDEKLFF
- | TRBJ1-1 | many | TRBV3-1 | TGTGCCAGCAGCCTTGGACGACAAGTCCCTGAAGCTTTCTTT | CASSLGRQVPEAFF
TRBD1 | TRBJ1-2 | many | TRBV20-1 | TGCAGTGCTCCCGGGACAGACTATGGCTACACCTTC | CSAPGTDYGYTF
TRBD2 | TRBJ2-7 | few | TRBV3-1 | TGTGCCAGCAGCCACCCACCCCCGACTAGCGGGGGCCACTCCTACGAGCAGTACTTC | CASSHPPPTSGGHSYEQYF
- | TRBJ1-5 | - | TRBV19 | TGTGCCAGTAGTAGGGCTTCCAATCAGCCCCAGCATTTT | CASSRASNQPQHF
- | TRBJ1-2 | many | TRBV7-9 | TGTGCCAGCAGCTCAGGAGTTGGCTACACCTTC | CASSSGVGYTF